This T cell receptor beta chain was retrieved from a study of blood T cell repertoires in COVID-19. In the original workflow: Counts of nucleated cells, estimated from reference gene primer amplification, were obtained. TCRdb keeps only in-frame clones here, not all; method: immunoSEQ multiplex PCR. V, J and clone size are those of that table, while D and trimming were read from the DNA. The data hold 35,000 to 45,000 clones, with about 76% observed a single time. The CDR3 spans 13 residues. The V gene's germline CDR1 is SGDLS and CDR2 YYNGEE. Trimming at V came to 2 bases and at J to 8 bases, leaving 5 bases not matched to a gene.

Sequences were obtained from peripheral blood. The chain carries TRBV9 and TRBJ1-1, with 8 bases aligning to TRBD1. The receptor's source is a man aged 65 to 79 with active or convalescent COVID-19. CDR3 nucleotides: TGTGCCAGCAGCGTCCGGGACAGGCAAGAAGCTTTCTTT. Translation: CASSVRDRQEAFF. The full variable domain, with the rest looked up from reference TRBV9 and TRBJ1-1, is DSGVTQTPKHLITATGQRVTLRCSPRSGDLSVYWYQQSLDQGLQFLIQYYNGEERAKGNILERFSAQQFPDLHSELNLSSLELGDSALYFCASSVRDRQEAFFGQGTRLTVV.